This TCR beta chain was found in a study of blood T cell repertoires in COVID-19. Overall study: From T cells, B-cell-depleted T cells, or PBMCs came the material, which was cDNA or gDNA.

Sequencing used immunoSEQ multiplex PCR; TCRdb keeps in-frame clones, though not all of them. Among around 80,000 clones, over 75% were seen once, and the ten largest hold around 12%. This clone appeared once. With 5 bases removed from V and 1 base from J, the gap between germline ends came to 15 bases. The length of the CDR3 is 15 residues. Germline loops: CDR1 MNHEY, CDR2 SVGAGI. The sequence was obtained from a man older than 75 with acute or convalescent COVID-19. What was sequenced was peripheral blood. V usage is TRBV6-5 and J usage is TRBJ2-7; TRBD1 might be the D (6 bases). The CDR3: CASSKSPGESYEQYF. DNA of the CDR3: TGTGCCAGCAGTAAATCCCCAGGGGAGTCCTACGAGCAGTACTTC.